This T cell receptor (beta chain) was obtained from a study of blood T cell repertoires in COVID-19. CDR1 is SGHRS, CDR2 YFSETQ, per germline. Between the trimmed V and J ends, which lost 0 bases and 6 bases, there was a span of 13 bases. CDR3 length equals 14 residues. Authors' methods: Estimation of nucleated cell counts relied on the amplification of reference gene primers. Profiled with immunoSEQ multiplex PCR; TCRdb holds only in-frame clones, not every one. That table gives V, J and clone size, and the DNA gave D and trimming. The sample lists about 97,000 clones, 85% to 90% occurring once. This chain links TRBV5-1 with TRBJ2-7, with D unclear. Sequencing was performed on peripheral blood. This clonotype was obtained from a human donor in a cohort sampled during active COVID-19. CDR3 protein: CASSLGGEVVEQYF. DNA of the CDR3: TGCGCCAGCAGCTTGGGAGGTGAAGTTGTCGAGCAGTACTTC.